This T cell receptor beta chain was observed in a study of cytomegalovirus exposure and HLA in healthy donors. Overall study results and limits: Across donors, sequencing depth was assumed by presence/absence analyses to be roughly uniform. The Asian-associated ancestry cluster reportedly had fewer N-insertions than the approximately 690-donor mean in a later analysis. Among TCR beta chains, those listed as cytomegalovirus-associated numbered 164. V- and J-gene trimming in TCR beta was tied to a missense DCLRE1C variant by an analysis performed later.

Germline CDR1 GTSNPN, CDR2 SVGIG (reference sequence). The CDR3 is 12 residues long. Trimming stripped 2 bases from V and 9 bases from J, with 14 bases between. With respect to this clone: Antigen specificity is unknown.

Both 60 Vbeta primers and 13 Jbeta primers went into the PCR. Assay used: immunoSEQ multiplex PCR; TCRdb lists only in-frame clones, some missing. In the table there are 200,000 to 250,000 clones, 77% of which are singletons. This clonotype was obtained from a woman aged 55-70 years in good health and CMV-seropositive. The sequenced sample consisted of PBMCs. V usage is TRBV30 and J usage is TRBJ2-7, with D tentatively TRBD1 (6 bases). The CDR3 sequence: CAWSPTRGRQYF. In DNA form, the CDR3 reads TGTGCCTGGAGTCCCACGAGGGGGAGGCAGTACTTC.